A single sample gave rise to the 20 T cell receptor beta chains below, sequenced in a study of technical replicates of blood from a few donors. Method: immunoSEQ multiplex PCR; TCRdb's copy keeps in-frame clones and lacks some. The sample carries 75,000 to 100,000 clones, approximately 95% recorded once. Sequenced input: T cells isolated from PBMCs. All receptors derive from a human donor in good health.

The chain joins TRBV18 to TRBJ2-2, with 7 bases identical to TRBD1. This CDR3 comprises 16 residues. V lost 6 bases to trimming and J lost 6 bases; unmatched junction nucleotides: 13. In germline, CDR1 is KGHSH, CDR2 LQKENI. In DNA, the CDR3 is TGTGCCAGCTCTCAGCTCGACGGGACAGAGTCCGGGGAGCTGTTTTTT. This encodes CASSQLDGTESGELFF.

This clone was seen once. V gene TRBV4-2 combines with J gene TRBJ2-7; perhaps TRBD2 as D (6 bases). Germline V lookup: CDR1 LGHNA, CDR2 YNFKEQ. CDR3 size: 13 residues. V was shortened by 0 bases and J by 7 bases, with 10 bases between the two germline ends. The DNA of the CDR3 is TGTGCCAGCAGCCAAGATACTAGCTATGAGCAGTACTTC. Protein: CASSQDTSYEQYF.

This chain uses TRBV6-1 with TRBJ1-1; the D is unclear. The CDR3 is made up of 14 amino acids. Germline-derived CDR1 and CDR2 are MNHNS and SASEGT. The ends were cut back, 3 bases at V and 3 bases at J, with 11 bases in the middle. CDR3 in amino acids: CASSDFGDHTEAFF. Written as DNA, the CDR3 is TGTGCCAGCAGTGATTTCGGGGATCACACTGAAGCTTTCTTT.

The chain carries TRBV4-1 and TRBJ2-7; D is possibly TRBD2 (5 bases). Germline-derived CDR1 and CDR2 are MGHRA and YSYEKL. The CDR3 sequence is 13 residues long. V was clipped by 0 bases and J by 4 bases, with 7 bases between them. CDR3 region: CASSQEDLYEQYF. The CDR3 DNA reads as TGCGCCAGCAGCCAAGAGGACTTGTACGAGCAGTACTTC.

V and J are TRBV5-1 and TRBJ2-5; tentative D call: TRBD1 (6 bases). The length of the CDR3 is 15 residues. V was trimmed by 3 bases and J by 5 bases, leaving 17 bases between them. Germline CDR1 reads SGHRS; CDR2 reads YFSETQ. Here the CDR3 reads CASSSTPGEWETQYF. In DNA form, the CDR3 reads TGCGCCAGCAGCTCCACCCCAGGGGAGTGGGAGACCCAGTACTTC.

The chain uses TRBV7-9 and TRBJ1-3; TRBD1 aligns across 7 bases. Germline CDR1 is SEHNR and CDR2 is FQNEAQ (reference sequence). V was pared by 5 bases and J by 2 bases, with 9 bases of the junction left unmatched. CDR3 length: 16 residues. The CDR3, as DNA: TGTGCCAGCAGCCCTACAAGGGGGCCTGCTGGAAACACCATATATTTT. Translating it yields CASSPTRGPAGNTIYF.

The rearrangement links TRBV27 to TRBJ2-5; weak D call: TRBD2 (5 bases). V was cut by 2 bases and J by 4 bases, with 8 bases left in between. CDR1 and CDR2 (germline): MNHEY, SMNVEV (reference sequence). The CDR3 totals 13 residues. The CDR3 is CASSLGSAETQYF. CDR3 in DNA: TGTGCCAGCAGTTTAGGTAGCGCAGAGACCCAGTACTTC.

The chain carries TRBV10-2 and TRBJ1-2, with D hard to call. The germline V and J ends were trimmed by 3 bases and 10 bases, with 12 bases remaining between them. Germline lookup yields CDR1 WSHSY and CDR2 SAAADI. This CDR3 has 12 amino acids. The CDR3 region has the DNA TGCGCCAGCAGTGAATGGTTCGGTTTCTACACCTTC. Protein product: CASSEWFGFYTF.

This sequence joins TRBV9 and TRBJ2-4; maybe TRBD1 (6 bases). Germline CDR1 and CDR2: SGDLS and YYNGEE. Between the trimmed V and J ends, which lost 4 bases and 0 bases, there was a span of 11 bases. CDR3 length equals 15 residues. In DNA, the CDR3 is TGTGCCAGCAGCCCAGGGGAATTAGCCAAAAACATTCAGTACTTC. Translating it yields CASSPGELAKNIQYF.

The V call is TRBV2, the J call TRBJ1-3; unclear D gene. Germline V gene data show CDR1 as SNHLY and CDR2 as FYNNEI. The CDR3 contains 12 residues. The V end lost 8 bases, the J end lost 0 bases, and 5 bases lay between the germline ends. CDR3 in DNA: TGTGCCAGCTCAAACTCTGGAAACACCATATATTTT. Translating it yields CASSNSGNTIYF. The whole variable domain, filled in from reference TRBV2 and TRBJ1-3, reads EPEVTQTPSHQVTQMGQEVILRCVPISNHLYFYWYRQILGQKVEFLVSFYNNEISEKSEIFDDQFSVERPDGSNFTLKIRSTKLEDSAMYFCASSNSGNTIYFGEGSWLTVV.

This clone is a singleton in its sample. V and J are TRBV25-1 and TRBJ1-4; TRBD1 aligns across 7 bases. Trimming at V came to 8 bases and at J to 0 bases, leaving 6 bases not matched to a gene. The CDR3 spans 15 residues. Germline values: CDR1 MGHDK, CDR2 SYGVNS. The chain's CDR3 is CASGPGQATNEKLFF. DNA for the CDR3: TGTGCCAGCGGGCCCGGACAGGCAACTAATGAAAAACTGTTTTTT.

V and J are TRBV5-5 and TRBJ1-2; a possible D gene is TRBD1 (5 bases). Germline V gives CDR1 SGHKS, CDR2 YYEKEE (reference sequence). V was clipped by 3 bases and J by 6 bases, with 12 bases between them. CDR3 length: 13 residues. As DNA, the CDR3 is TGTGCCAGCAGCTATCGTGGGGGGGATGGCTACACCTTC. Translation: CASSYRGGDGYTF.

This clone has only a few counts. The chain combines TRBV28 with TRBJ1-5, with a weak D call TRBD1 (6 bases). The CDR3 sequence is 19 residues long. V was cut by 3 bases and J by 5 bases, with 26 bases left in between. Germline V gene data show CDR1 as MDHEN and CDR2 as SYDVKM. The CDR3 sequence: CASSFRQVAKVGTDQPQHF. The CDR3 DNA reads as TGTGCCAGCAGTTTCCGACAGGTCGCCAAGGTGGGAACCGATCAGCCCCAGCATTTT.

The chain recombines TRBV30 with TRBJ1-4; D remains unclear. The CDR3 has 14 residues. The V end lost 0 bases, the J end lost 5 bases, and 10 bases lay between the germline ends. Germline CDR1 reads GTSNPN; CDR2 reads SVGIG (reference sequence). The CDR3 sequence is CAWSVLSGNEKLFF. DNA of the CDR3: TGTGCCTGGAGTGTTTTATCGGGGAATGAAAAACTGTTTTTT.

The rearrangement links TRBV6-6 to TRBJ2-3; perhaps TRBD2 as D (5 bases). This CDR3 spans 14 amino acids. Germline values: CDR1 MNHNY, CDR2 SVGAGI (reference sequence). Trimming took 7 bases from V and 3 from J, leaving 14 bases between them. The CDR3 protein is CASTDYFGTDTQYF. CDR3 DNA: TGTGCCAGCACTGACTACTTCGGGACAGATACGCAGTATTTT.

V gene TRBV5-1 combines with J gene TRBJ1-3; tentatively, D is TRBD1 (5 bases). CDR3 length: 13 amino acids. Trimming took off 2 bases at V and 4 bases at J, with 7 bases between the two ends. Germline V gene data show CDR1 as SGHRS and CDR2 as YFSETQ. As DNA, the CDR3 is TGCGCCAGCAGCTTTGGGGCCGGAAACACCATATATTTT. Amino acid sequence: CASSFGAGNTIYF.

The chain couples TRBV27 to TRBJ1-2, with D unclear. The length of the CDR3 is 14 residues. CDR1 and CDR2 (germline): MNHEY, SMNVEV (reference sequence). With 5 bases removed from V and 5 bases from J, the gap between germline ends came to 15 bases. For the CDR3, the DNA is TGTGCCAGCAGTCAACTCCCTACCGGTTATGGCTACACCTTC. Residues: CASSQLPTGYGYTF.

The V and J genes are TRBV6-5 and TRBJ2-7; D unresolved. The germline V gene has CDR1 MNHEY and CDR2 SVGAGI. This CDR3 region has 13 residues. V shed 2 bases and J shed 3 bases, with 8 bases lying between them. DNA of the CDR3: TGTGCCAGCAGTTACCCCGGCGGCTACGAGCAGTACTTC. This encodes CASSYPGGYEQYF.

The rearrangement links TRBV11-3 to TRBJ2-7; D may be TRBD1 (6 bases). The CDR3 spans 14 residues. Germline V CDR1 and CDR2: SGHNT, YENEEA. V lost 5 bases and J 2 bases, leaving 13 bases between the germline ends. The DNA for the CDR3 is TGTGCCAGCAGCCCAGGGGCAGGGACCTACGAGCAGTACTTC. Translation: CASSPGAGTYEQYF.

The genes are TRBV6-5 and TRBJ2-3; D ambiguous. The CDR3 covers 14 residues. Germline V CDR1 and CDR2: MNHEY, SVGAGI. V lost 4 bases and J lost 0, with 8 bases in between. CDR3 DNA: TGTGCCAGCAGTTCCCCGGGTAGCACAGATACGCAGTATTTT. Its translation is CASSSPGSTDTQYF.